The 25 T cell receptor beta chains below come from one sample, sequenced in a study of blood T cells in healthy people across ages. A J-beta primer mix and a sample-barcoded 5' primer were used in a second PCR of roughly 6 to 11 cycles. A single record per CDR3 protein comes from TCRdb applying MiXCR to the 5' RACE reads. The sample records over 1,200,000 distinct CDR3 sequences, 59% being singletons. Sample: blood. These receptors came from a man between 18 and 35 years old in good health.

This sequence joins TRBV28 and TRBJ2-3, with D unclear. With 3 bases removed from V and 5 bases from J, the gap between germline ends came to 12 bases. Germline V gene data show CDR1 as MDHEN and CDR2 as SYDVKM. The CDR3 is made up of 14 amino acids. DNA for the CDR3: TGTGCCAGCAGTTTTGACCCCGAATTAGATACGCAGTATTTT. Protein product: CASSFDPELDTQYF.

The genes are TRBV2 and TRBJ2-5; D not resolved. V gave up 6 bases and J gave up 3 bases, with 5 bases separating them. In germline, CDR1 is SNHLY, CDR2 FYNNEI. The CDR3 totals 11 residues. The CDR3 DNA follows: TGTGCCAGCAGCACCGAAGAGACCCAGTACTTC. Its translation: CASSTEETQYF.

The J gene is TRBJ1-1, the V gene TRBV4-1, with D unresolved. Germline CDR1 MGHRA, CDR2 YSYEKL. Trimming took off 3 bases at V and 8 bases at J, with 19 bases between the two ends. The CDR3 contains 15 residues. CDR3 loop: CASSQEPGLVAEAFF. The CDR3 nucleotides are TGCGCCAGCAGCCAGGAACCGGGCCTCGTGGCAGAAGCTTTCTTT.

CDR3 sequence (DNA): TGCGCCAGCAGCCAAGATCCAAGAAACACTGAAGCTTTCTTT. This sequence encodes CASSQDPRNTEAFF. The chain employs TRBV4-1 and TRBJ1-1; D is ambiguous. V was clipped by 0 bases and J by 2 bases, with 7 bases between them. Germline V gene sequence: CDR1 MGHRA, CDR2 YSYEKL. The CDR3 is made up of 14 amino acids.

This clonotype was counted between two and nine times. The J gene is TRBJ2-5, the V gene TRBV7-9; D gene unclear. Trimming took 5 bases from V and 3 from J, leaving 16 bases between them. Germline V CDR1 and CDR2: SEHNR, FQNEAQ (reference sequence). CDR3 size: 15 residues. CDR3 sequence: CASSPPTAVKETQYF. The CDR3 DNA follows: TGTGCCAGCAGCCCTCCCACTGCTGTCAAAGAGACCCAGTACTTC. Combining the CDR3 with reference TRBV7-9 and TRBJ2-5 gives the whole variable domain DTGVSQNPRHKITKRGQNVTFRCDPISEHNRLYWYRQTLGQGPEFLTYFQNEAQLEKSRLLSDRFSAERPKGSFSTLEIQRTEQGDSAMYLCASSPPTAVKETQYFGPGTRLLVL.

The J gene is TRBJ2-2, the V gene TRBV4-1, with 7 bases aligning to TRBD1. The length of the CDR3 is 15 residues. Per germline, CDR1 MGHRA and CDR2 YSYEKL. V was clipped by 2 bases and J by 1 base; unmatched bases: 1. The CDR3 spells CASSQRTGNTGELFF. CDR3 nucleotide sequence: TGCGCCAGCAGCCAAAGGACAGGGAACACCGGGGAGCTGTTTTTT.

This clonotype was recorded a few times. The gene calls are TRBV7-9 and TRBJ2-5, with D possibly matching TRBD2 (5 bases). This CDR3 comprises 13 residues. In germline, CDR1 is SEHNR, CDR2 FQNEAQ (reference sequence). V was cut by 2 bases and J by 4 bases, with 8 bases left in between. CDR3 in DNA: TGTGCCAGCAGCTTATGGGAGACAGAGACCCAGTACTTC. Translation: CASSLWETETQYF.

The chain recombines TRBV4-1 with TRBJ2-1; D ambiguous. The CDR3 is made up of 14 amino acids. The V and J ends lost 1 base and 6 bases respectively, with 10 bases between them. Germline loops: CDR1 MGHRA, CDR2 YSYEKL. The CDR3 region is CASSQGATTNEQFF. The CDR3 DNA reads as TGCGCCAGCAGCCAAGGGGCCACCACCAATGAGCAGTTCTTC.

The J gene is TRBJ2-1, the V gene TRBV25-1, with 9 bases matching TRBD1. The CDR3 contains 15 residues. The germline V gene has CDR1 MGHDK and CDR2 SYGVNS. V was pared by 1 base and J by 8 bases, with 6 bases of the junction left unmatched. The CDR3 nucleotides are TGTGCCAGCAGTGAATTGGGACAGGGAAACGATGAGCAGTTCTTC. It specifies CASSELGQGNDEQFF.

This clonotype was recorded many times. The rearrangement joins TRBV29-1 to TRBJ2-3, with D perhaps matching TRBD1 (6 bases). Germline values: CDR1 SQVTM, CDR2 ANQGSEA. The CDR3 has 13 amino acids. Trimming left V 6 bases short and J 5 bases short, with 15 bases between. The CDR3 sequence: CSVLTGSRDTQYF. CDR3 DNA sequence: TGCAGCGTACTCACAGGGTCGAGAGATACGCAGTATTTT.

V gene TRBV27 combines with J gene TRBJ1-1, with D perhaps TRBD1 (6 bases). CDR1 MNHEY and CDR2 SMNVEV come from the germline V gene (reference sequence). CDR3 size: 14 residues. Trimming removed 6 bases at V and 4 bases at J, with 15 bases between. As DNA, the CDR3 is TGTGCCAGCAGGACTTGGGGGGGCGGCACTGAAGCTTTCTTT. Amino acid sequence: CASRTWGGGTEAFF.

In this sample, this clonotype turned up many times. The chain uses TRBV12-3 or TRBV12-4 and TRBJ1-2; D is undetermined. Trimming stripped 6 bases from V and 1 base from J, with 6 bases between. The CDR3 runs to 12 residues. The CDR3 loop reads CASSSNNYGYTF. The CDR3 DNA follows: TGTGCCAGCAGCTCGAATAACTATGGCTACACCTTC.

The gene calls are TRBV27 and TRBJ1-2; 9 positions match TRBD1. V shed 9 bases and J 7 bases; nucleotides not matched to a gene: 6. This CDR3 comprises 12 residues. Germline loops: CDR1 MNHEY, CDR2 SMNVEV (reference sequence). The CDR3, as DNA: TGTGCCAGGAACAGGGGGCTTGTTGGCTACACCTTC. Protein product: CARNRGLVGYTF.

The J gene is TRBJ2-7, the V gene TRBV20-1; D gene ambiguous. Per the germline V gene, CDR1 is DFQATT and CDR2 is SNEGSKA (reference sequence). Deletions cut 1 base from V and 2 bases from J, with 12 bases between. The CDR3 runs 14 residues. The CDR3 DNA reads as TGCAGTGCTAGAGGTCCCGACTTTCCCTACGAGCAGTACTTC. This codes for CSARGPDFPYEQYF.

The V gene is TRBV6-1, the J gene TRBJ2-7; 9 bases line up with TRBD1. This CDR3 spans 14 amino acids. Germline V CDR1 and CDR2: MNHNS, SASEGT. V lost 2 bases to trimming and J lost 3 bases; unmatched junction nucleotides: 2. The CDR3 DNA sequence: TGTGCCAGCAGTGAATGGGGACAGGGCTACGAGCAGTACTTC. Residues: CASSEWGQGYEQYF.

CDR3 sequence (DNA): TGTGCCAGCAGCTTGGTGGTGTGGGGGACTGAAGCTTTCTTT. The encoded protein is CASSLVVWGTEAFF. The V and J genes are TRBV5-5 and TRBJ1-1, with D perhaps matching TRBD1 (5 bases). Trimming removed 0 bases from V and 5 bases from J, with 11 bases in between. This CDR3 has 14 residues. CDR1 is SGHKS and CDR2 is YYEKEE in the germline V gene (reference sequence).

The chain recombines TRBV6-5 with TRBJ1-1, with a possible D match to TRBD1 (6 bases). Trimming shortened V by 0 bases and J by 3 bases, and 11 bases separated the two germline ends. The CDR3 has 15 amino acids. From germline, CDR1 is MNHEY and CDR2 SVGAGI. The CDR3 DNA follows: TGTGCCAGCAGTTACTCGAGAGGGGGAGACACTGAAGCTTTCTTT. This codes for CASSYSRGGDTEAFF.

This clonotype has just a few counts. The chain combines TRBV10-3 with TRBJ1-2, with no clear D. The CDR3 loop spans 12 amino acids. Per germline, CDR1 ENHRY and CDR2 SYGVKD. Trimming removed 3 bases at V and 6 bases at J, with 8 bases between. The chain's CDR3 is CAISDSWDGYTF. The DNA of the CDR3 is TGTGCCATCAGTGACAGTTGGGATGGCTACACCTTC.

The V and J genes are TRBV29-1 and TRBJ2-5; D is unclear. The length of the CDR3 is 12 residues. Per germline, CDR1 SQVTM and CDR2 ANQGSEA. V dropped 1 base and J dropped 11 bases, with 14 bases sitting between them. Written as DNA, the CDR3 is TGCAGCGTTGAAGGGAATTTGAATGAGCAGTACTTC. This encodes CSVEGNLNEQYF.

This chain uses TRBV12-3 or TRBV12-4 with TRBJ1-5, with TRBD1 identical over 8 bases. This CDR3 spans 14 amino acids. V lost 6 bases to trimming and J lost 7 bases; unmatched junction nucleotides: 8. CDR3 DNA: TGTGCCAGCAGCCAGACAGGGGCGGGACAGCCCCAGCATTTT. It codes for CASSQTGAGQPQHF.

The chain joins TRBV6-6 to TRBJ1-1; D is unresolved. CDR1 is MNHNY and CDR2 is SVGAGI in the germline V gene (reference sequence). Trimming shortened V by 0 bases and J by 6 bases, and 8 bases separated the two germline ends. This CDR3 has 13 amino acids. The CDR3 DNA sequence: TGTGCCAGCAGTTACTCGGTCGGCTCTGAAGCTTTCTTT. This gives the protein CASSYSVGSEAFF.

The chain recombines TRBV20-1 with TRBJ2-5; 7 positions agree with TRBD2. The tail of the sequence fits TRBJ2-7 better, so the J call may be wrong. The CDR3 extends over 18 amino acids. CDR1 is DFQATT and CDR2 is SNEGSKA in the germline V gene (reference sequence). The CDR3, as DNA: TGCAGTGCTATACCATCCTCTAAGACGGGAGGACAAACCTACGAGCAGTACTTC. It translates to CSAIPSSKTGGQTYEQYF.

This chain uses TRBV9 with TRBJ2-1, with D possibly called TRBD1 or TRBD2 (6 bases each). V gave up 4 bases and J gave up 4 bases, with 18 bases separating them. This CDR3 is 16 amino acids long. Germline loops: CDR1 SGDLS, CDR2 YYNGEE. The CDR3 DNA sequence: TGTGCCAGCAGCTTTAGCGGCAGGGGCGCTTACAATGAGCAGTTCTTC. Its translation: CASSFSGRGAYNEQFF.

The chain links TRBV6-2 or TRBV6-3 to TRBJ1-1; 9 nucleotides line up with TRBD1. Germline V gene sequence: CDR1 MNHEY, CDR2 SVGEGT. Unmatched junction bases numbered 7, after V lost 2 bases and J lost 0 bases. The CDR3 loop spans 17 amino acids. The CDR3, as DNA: TGTGCCAGCAGTTACACGGGACAGGGTGGTATGAACACTGAAGCTTTCTTT. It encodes CASSYTGQGGMNTEAFF.

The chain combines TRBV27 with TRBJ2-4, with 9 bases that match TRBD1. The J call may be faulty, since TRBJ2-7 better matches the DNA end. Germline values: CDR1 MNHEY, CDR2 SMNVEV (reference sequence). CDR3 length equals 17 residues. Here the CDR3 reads CASSLGGLGTGTYEQYF. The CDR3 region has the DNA TGTGCCAGCAGCCTCGGAGGTTTGGGGACAGGGACATACGAGCAGTACTTC.